These T cell receptor beta chains were read from a single sample in a study of T cells after yellow fever vaccination. TCRdb analysed the 5' RACE reads with MiXCR anew, one entry per CDR3 protein. There are about 200,000 distinct CDR3 sequences in the sample; roughly 3.3% occur only once, and around 3% lies in the top ten. The sample was CD4+ T cells sorted from PBMCs, taken 10 days after the yellow fever booster vaccination. The receptors were sampled from a man younger than 35 who received the YFV17D yellow fever vaccine. The CDR3 runs from the conserved cysteine through the conserved F or W. The D gene is left open where the match is weak. Clone size appears in some rows only: once, few, many, or a class for an expanded clone.

CDR3nt: TGTGCCACCAGTGGGCAGGGGGGCCGGTATGAGCAGTTCTTC; CDR3aa: CATSGQGGRYEQFF; j_gene: TRBJ2-1; v_gene: TRBV24-1; d_gene: NA; abundance: many
CDR3nt: TGTGCCAGCAGCTTGGGCATGGGCAGAAACACAGATACGCAGTATTTT; CDR3aa: CASSLGMGRNTDTQYF; j_gene: TRBJ2-3; v_gene: TRBV5-6; d_gene: NA; abundance: NA
CDR3nt: TGCAGCGTTGAACCCGGCGGGGCTGAAGCTTTCTTT; CDR3aa: CSVEPGGAEAFF; j_gene: TRBJ1-1; v_gene: TRBV29-1; d_gene: NA; abundance: few
CDR3nt: TGTGCCAGCAGTGAAAGGGGACAACTCGCTGGGGGGCAGTTCTTC; CDR3aa: CASSERGQLAGGQFF; j_gene: TRBJ2-1; v_gene: TRBV25-1; d_gene: NA; abundance: NA
CDR3nt: TGTGCCAGCGGCCAAAGGGATGGGAATGAAAAACTGTTTTTT; CDR3aa: CASGQRDGNEKLFF; j_gene: TRBJ1-4; v_gene: TRBV6-6; d_gene: NA; abundance: many
CDR3nt: TGCAGTGCTAGGAGCGGGAACACAGATACGCAGTATTTT; CDR3aa: CSARSGNTDTQYF; j_gene: TRBJ2-3; v_gene: TRBV20-1; d_gene: TRBD2; abundance: NA
CDR3nt: TGTGCCAGCAGTTACTCGGTGGGTTATACGCAGTATTTT; CDR3aa: CASSYSVGYTQYF; j_gene: TRBJ2-3; v_gene: TRBV6-5; d_gene: NA; abundance: few
CDR3nt: TGTGCCAGCAGCTTGGATTTGGGGAATTCACCCCTCCACTTT; CDR3aa: CASSLDLGNSPLHF; j_gene: TRBJ1-6; v_gene: TRBV5-4; d_gene: NA; abundance: NA
CDR3nt: TGTGCCAGCAGCTTAGCCGGGCAGGGGGCTGCGTGGCAGCCCCAGCATTTT; CDR3aa: CASSLAGQGAAWQPQHF; j_gene: TRBJ1-5; v_gene: TRBV7-2; d_gene: TRBD1; abundance: few
CDR3nt: TGCAGTGCCGGATACCTGCGGGGGAACAAGATCCAGTACTTC; CDR3aa: CSAGYLRGNKIQYF; j_gene: TRBJ2-5; v_gene: TRBV20-1; d_gene: TRBD2; abundance: many
CDR3nt: TGCAGTGCTAGAGTGGGAGGTCGTGGCACTGAAGCTTTCTTT; CDR3aa: CSARVGGRGTEAFF; j_gene: TRBJ1-1; v_gene: TRBV20-1; d_gene: NA; abundance: few
CDR3nt: TGTGCCAGCAGCTTAGGCGGGACTAGCGGGGGGGCCACAGATACGCAGTATTTT; CDR3aa: CASSLGGTSGGATDTQYF; j_gene: TRBJ2-3; v_gene: TRBV7-2; d_gene: TRBD2; abundance: many
CDR3nt: TGTGCCAGCAGCTTACAAGCAAGGGAGAGCGCTACGCAGTATTTT; CDR3aa: CASSLQARESATQYF; j_gene: TRBJ2-3; v_gene: TRBV7-2; d_gene: NA; abundance: few
CDR3nt: TGTGCCAGCAGCTCCCCAAACAGGGGAATTGGTCAGCCCCAGCATTTT; CDR3aa: CASSSPNRGIGQPQHF; j_gene: TRBJ1-5; v_gene: TRBV5-6; d_gene: TRBD1; abundance: few
CDR3nt: TGCAGTGCTAGCAGGGGGTATTTCACAGATACGCAGTATTTT; CDR3aa: CSASRGYFTDTQYF; j_gene: TRBJ2-3; v_gene: TRBV20-1; d_gene: TRBD1; abundance: many
CDR3nt: TGTGCCAGCAGTTCGCCCACAGGGGATGGGGCTTTCTTT; CDR3aa: CASSSPTGDGAFF; j_gene: TRBJ1-1; v_gene: TRBV28; d_gene: TRBD1; abundance: few